This T cell receptor (beta chain) was recorded in a study of blood T cell repertoires in COVID-19 (dated by TCRdb to the early 2020s). About the full investigation: Collaborator samples came from the United States, Italy and Spain and covered acute and convalescent phases of COVID-19. The material from the prospective study consisted of cDNA or gDNA derived from T cells, B-cell-depleted T cells, or PBMCs. The samples were drawn from two sources: the first 160 participants of the ongoing ImmuneRACE study, and over 1,000 subjects contributed by 6 global collaborators. A freely available public database, intended as a resource for researchers studying the immune response to SARS-CoV-2, is where the repertoires were released. Where available, HLA class I and class II types were taken from metadata supplied by the sample provider and were not determined by assay-based typing. Nearly every sample came with metadata listing a de-identified subject ID, COVID-19 status, age in years and sex. Subjects who had been exposed to COVID-19, were actively infected with it, or had recovered from it provided the deeply sampled blood TCRbeta repertoires that made up the dataset.

The research as a whole found: The amount of clinical and demographic metadata varied by source and participant and was provided uncurated.

TCRbeta CDR3 regions were amplified from genomic DNA by means of the immunoSEQ Assay, a bias-controlled multiplex PCR. Processing in the source paper ran as follows. The number of nucleated cells in each sample was estimated from the amplification of reference gene primers within the assay. To quantify the absolute abundance of each unique TCRbeta CDR3 rearrangement, sequence reads were collapsed and filtered. For each sample, productive Simpson clonality was calculated by taking the square root of Simpson's diversity index across productive rearrangements. In TCRdb, the immuneACCESS table is reduced to in-frame sequences with V and J assigned. These tables do not hold every clone; where another copy was compared, an unresolved V gene accounts for under half, and the others remain unexplained. The V and J calls and the clone size are those of that table, but D and trimming were determined from the DNA. This sample lists 91,000 or so clones; around nine tenths were detected once. Roughly 3.9% of the sample rests with the top ten.

As for this clone: There is no known antigen for this receptor. Qualities for individual bases were not recorded, and no much larger clone is one base off.

The CDR3 runs 18 residues from the cysteine to the phenylalanine. The CDR3 DNA has 54 bases and is translated from base 1. For CDR1 and CDR2, the germline V gene lists KGHSH and LQKENI. Trimmed from V: 2 bases; trimmed from J: 3 bases; junction bases lacking a gene match: 7. Whole blood was collected in K2EDTA tubes by collaborating institutions according to the institutions' own protocols. Collaborator samples were shipped for TCRbeta analysis as frozen whole blood, isolated PBMCs, or DNA extracted from either sample type. The clonotype originates from a woman in her forties or fifties in a cohort sampled during active COVID-19. The rearranged chain carries TRBV18 and TRBJ2-2; 12 bases in between match TRBD2. Specimen: peripheral blood. The DNA reads as follows: TGTGCCAGCTCACCAAGGTCTAGCGGGGGGGCCGACACCGGGGAGCTGTTTTTT. This sequence encodes CASSPRSSGGADTGELFF. The CDR3 plus the reference TRBV18 and TRBJ2-2 genes for the other parts give the full variable domain: NAGVMQNPRHLVRRRGQEARLRCSPMKGHSHVYWYRQLPEEGLKFMVYLQKENIIDESGMPKERFSAEFPKEGPSILRIQQVVRGDSAAYFCASSPRSSGGADTGELFFGEGSRLTVL.